Below are 4 T cell receptor beta chains sequenced from a single sample in a study of blood T cell repertoires in COVID-19. Assay used: immunoSEQ multiplex PCR; TCRdb lists only in-frame clones, some missing. Of 400,000 or so clones listed, around 89% are singletons. Source material: peripheral blood. All receptors come from a woman aged 35 to 49 with COVID-19, enrolled during active disease.

This sequence joins TRBV21-1 and TRBJ2-2; the table's TRBD1 call for D was not verified on the DNA. TRBV21-1 represents a pseudogene. The CDR3 consists of 20 residues. In DNA, the CDR3 is TGTGCCAGCAGCAAAAAACCTCTCTTGGGCCAACCCGCGAACACCGGGGAGCTGTTTTTT. Its translation is CASSKKPLLGQPANTGELFF.

The rearrangement uses TRBV6-2 or TRBV6-3 and TRBJ2-3; the match to TRBD2 covers 7 bases. CDR1 MNHEY and CDR2 SVGEGT come from the germline V gene. This CDR3 comprises 17 residues. With V trimmed by 3 bases and J by 3 bases, 12 bases remained unmatched. Here the CDR3 DNA reads TGTGCCAGCAGTTATTCACCAGGGCGGGGGAATACAGATACGCAGTATTTT. Residues: CASSYSPGRGNTDTQYF.

V gene TRBV6-5 combines with J gene TRBJ2-5, with D tentatively TRBD2 (5 bases). Germline lookup yields CDR1 MNHEY and CDR2 SVGAGI. CDR3 length: 15 residues. The V end lost 5 bases, the J end lost 5 bases, and 18 bases lay between the germline ends. CDR3 amino acids: CASSRGAREAETQYF. CDR3 sequence (DNA): TGTGCCAGCAGTCGGGGAGCAAGGGAAGCGGAGACCCAGTACTTC.

The chain's CDR3 is CASSFRGRTEAFF. CDR3 nucleotides: TGTGCCAGCAGCTTCAGGGGTCGGACTGAAGCTTTCTTT. The chain is built from TRBV7-2 and TRBJ1-1, with D possibly being TRBD1 (6 bases). Germline CDR1 is SGHTA and CDR2 is FQGNSA. V was pared by 3 bases and J by 5 bases, with 10 bases between. The CDR3 is 13 residues long. The full variable domain, rest sourced from reference TRBV7-2 and TRBJ1-1, is GAGVSQSPSNKVTEKGKDVELRCDPISGHTALYWYRQSLGQGLEFLIYFQGNSAPDKSGLPSDRFSAERTGGSVSTLTIQRTQQEDSAVYLCASSFRGRTEAFFGQGTRLTVV.